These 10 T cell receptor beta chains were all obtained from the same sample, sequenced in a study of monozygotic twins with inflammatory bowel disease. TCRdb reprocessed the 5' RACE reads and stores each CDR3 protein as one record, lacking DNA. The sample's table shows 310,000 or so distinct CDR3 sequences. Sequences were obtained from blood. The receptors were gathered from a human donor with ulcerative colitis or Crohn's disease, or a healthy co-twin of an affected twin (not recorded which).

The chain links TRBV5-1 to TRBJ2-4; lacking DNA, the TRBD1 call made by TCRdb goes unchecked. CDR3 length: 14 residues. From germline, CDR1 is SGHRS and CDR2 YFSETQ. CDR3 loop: CASSIGGAKNIQYF.

CDR3 in amino acids: CASSKAGLDYGYTF. The genes are TRBV18 and TRBJ1-2. CDR1 is KGHSH, CDR2 LQKENI, per germline. This CDR3 spans 14 amino acids.

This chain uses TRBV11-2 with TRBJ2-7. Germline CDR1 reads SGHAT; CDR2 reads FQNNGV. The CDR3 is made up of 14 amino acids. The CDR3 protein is CASHYGDMTYEQYF.

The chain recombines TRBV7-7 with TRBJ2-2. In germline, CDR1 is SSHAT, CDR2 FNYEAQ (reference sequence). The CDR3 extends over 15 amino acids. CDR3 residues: CASSLSGWDTGELFF.

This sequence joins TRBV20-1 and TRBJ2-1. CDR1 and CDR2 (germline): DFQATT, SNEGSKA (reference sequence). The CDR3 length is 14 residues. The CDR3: CSARTVGFYNEQFF.

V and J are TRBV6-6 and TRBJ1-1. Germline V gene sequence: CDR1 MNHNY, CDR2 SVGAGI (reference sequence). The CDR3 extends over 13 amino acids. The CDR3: CASSYHRNTEAFF.

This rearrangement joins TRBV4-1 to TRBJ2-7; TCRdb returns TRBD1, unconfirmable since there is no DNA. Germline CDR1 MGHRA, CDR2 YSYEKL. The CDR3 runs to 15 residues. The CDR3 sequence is CASSQETGGLNEQYF.

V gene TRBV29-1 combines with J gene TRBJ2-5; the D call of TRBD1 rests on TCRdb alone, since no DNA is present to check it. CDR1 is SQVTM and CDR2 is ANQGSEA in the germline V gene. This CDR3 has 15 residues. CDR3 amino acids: CSVETDRGIQETQYF.

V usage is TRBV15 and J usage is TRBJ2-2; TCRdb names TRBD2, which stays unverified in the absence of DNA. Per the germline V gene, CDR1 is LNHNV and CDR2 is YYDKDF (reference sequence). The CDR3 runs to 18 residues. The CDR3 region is CATSRVPSSGMNTGELFF. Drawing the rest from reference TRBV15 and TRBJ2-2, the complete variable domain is DAMVIQNPRYQVTQFGKPVTLSCSQTLNHNVMYWYQQKSSQAPKLLFHYYDKDFNNEADTPDNFQSRRPNTSFCFLDIRSPGLGDTAMYLCATSRVPSSGMNTGELFFGEGSRLTVL.

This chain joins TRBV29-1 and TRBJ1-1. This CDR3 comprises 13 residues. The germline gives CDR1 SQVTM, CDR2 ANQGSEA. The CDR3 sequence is CSVALSKNTEAFF.